The source of this TCR beta chain is a study of blood T cell repertoires in COVID-19. About the study: Samples representing acute and convalescent COVID-19 were sourced from the United States, Italy and Spain. In each case, the material was cDNA or gDNA derived from T cells, B-cell-depleted T cells, or PBMCs.

The V gene's germline CDR1 is MNHNS and CDR2 SASEGT. The CDR3 is made up of 15 amino acids. V gave up 3 bases and J gave up 0 bases, with 12 bases separating them. In the authors' methods: Amplifying reference gene primers gave estimates of nucleated cell counts. The data were produced by immunoSEQ multiplex PCR, yet TCRdb's version contains in-frame clones alone and is incomplete. The DNA was the basis for D and trimming; V, J and clone size are from that table. The sample lists fewer than 250,000 clones, 80% to 90% occurring once. Participants were placed into cohorts based on the clinical history they reported.

This TCR derives from a young woman who had recovered from COVID-19. What was sequenced was PBMCs or T cells enriched from blood (not recorded which). The chain combines TRBV6-1 with TRBJ2-7, with D unresolved. The DNA of the CDR3 is TGTGCCAGCAGTGATCAATCCTCCGGCTCCTACGAGCAGTACTTC. Its translation: CASSDQSSGSYEQYF.